This TCR beta chain was retrieved from a study of CD4 T cells in relation to SARS-CoV-2 and coronaviruses. CDR1 LGHNA and CDR2 YSLEER come from the germline V gene. The CDR3 is made up of 18 amino acids. V dropped 0 bases and J dropped 7; count of bases not matched to a gene: 10. Sample share makes this clone large. The antigen is undetermined. The unexposed donors gave CD4+ T cells in about 2010-2019, prior to COVID-19. After about ten days of culture, CD4+ T cells were isolated. The table came from immunoSEQ multiplex PCR; TCRdb's copy has only in-frame clones and leaves some out. This table holds roughly 10,000 clones, under 80% found once.

The chain couples TRBV4-3 to TRBJ1-6, with 9 bases fitting TRBD1. The TCR sequence derives from a human donor in good health. The specimen was CD4+ T cells from PBMCs, cultured in vitro. CDR3 bases: TGCGCCAGCAGCCAAGATCCTCCGGGACAGGGTCGGAATTCACCCCTCCACTTT. Amino acids: CASSQDPPGQGRNSPLHF.